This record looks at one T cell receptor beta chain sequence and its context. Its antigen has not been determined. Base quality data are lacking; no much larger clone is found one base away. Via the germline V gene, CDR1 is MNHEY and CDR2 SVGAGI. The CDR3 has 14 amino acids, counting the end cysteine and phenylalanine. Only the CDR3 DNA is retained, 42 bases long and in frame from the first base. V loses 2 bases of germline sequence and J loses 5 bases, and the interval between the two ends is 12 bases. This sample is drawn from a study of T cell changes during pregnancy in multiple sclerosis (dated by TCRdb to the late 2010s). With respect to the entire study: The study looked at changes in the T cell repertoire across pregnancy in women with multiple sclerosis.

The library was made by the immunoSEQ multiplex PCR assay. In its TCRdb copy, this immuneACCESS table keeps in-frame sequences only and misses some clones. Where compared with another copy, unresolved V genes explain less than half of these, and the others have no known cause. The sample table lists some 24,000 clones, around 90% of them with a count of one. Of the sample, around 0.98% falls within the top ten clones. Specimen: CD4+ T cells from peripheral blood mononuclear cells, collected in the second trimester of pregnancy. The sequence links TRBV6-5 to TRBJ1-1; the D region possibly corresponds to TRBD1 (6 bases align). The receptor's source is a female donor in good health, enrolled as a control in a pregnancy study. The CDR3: CASSYRGGRTEAFF. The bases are TGTGCCAGCAGTTACAGGGGGGGCAGAACTGAAGCTTTCTTT.